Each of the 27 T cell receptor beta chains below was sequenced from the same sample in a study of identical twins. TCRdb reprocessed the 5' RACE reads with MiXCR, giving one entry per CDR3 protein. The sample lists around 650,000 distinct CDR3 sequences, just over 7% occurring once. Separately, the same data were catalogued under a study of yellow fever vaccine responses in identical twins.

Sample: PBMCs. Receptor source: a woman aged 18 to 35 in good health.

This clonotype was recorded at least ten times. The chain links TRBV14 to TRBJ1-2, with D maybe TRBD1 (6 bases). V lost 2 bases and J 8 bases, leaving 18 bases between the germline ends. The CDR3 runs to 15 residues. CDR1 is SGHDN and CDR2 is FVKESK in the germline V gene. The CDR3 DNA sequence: TGTGCCAGCAGCCAATTCCGACAGGACCCAAGGGGCTACACCTTC. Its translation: CASSQFRQDPRGYTF.

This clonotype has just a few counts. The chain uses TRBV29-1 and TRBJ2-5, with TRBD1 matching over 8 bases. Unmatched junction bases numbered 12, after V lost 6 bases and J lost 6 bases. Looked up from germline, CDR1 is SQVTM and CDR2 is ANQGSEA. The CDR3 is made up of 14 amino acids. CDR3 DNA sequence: TGCAGCGTCTATGGGGTCGGGACAGGCCAGACCCAGTACTTC. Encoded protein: CSVYGVGTGQTQYF.

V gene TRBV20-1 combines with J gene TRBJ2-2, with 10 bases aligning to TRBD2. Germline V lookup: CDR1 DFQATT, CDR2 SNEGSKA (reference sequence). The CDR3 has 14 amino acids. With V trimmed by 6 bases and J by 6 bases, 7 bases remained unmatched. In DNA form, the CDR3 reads TGCAGTGCCAGCGGGGGGGGCCTTTCCGGGGAGCTGTTTTTT. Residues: CSASGGGLSGELFF.

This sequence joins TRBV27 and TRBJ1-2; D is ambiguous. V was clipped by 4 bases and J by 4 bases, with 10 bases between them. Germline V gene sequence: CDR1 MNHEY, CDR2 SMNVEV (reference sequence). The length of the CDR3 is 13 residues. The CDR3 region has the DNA TGTGCCAGCAGTTCCAACCTCCTCTATGGCTACACCTTC. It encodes CASSSNLLYGYTF.

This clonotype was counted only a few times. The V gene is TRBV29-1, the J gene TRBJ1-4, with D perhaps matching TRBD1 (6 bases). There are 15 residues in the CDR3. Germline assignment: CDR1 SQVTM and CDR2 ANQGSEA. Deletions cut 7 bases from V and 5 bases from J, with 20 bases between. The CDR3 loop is CSAQTSGGRNEKLFF. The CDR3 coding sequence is TGCAGCGCCCAAACCAGTGGGGGGCGGAATGAAAAACTGTTTTTT.

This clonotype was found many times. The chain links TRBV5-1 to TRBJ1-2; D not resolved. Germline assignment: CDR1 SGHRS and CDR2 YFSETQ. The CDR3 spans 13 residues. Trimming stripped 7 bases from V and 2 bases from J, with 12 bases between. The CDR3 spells CASRFGKNYGYTF. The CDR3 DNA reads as TGCGCCAGCCGGTTCGGAAAGAACTATGGCTACACCTTC.

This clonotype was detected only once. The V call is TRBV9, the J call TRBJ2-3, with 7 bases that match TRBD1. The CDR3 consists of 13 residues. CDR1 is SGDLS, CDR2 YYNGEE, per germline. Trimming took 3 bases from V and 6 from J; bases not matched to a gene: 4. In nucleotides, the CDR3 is TGTGCCAGCAGCGGAGGGGGCTCGGATACGCAGTATTTT. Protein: CASSGGGSDTQYF. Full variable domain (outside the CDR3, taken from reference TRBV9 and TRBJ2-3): DSGVTQTPKHLITATGQRVTLRCSPRSGDLSVYWYQQSLDQGLQFLIQYYNGEERAKGNILERFSAQQFPDLHSELNLSSLELGDSALYFCASSGGGSDTQYFGPGTRLTVL.

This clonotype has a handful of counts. CDR3 nucleotide sequence: TGCAGTGCTATCCCAGGGGGGACTAGCACAGATACGCAGTATTTT. Residues: CSAIPGGTSTDTQYF. V usage is TRBV20-1 and J usage is TRBJ2-3; D is possibly TRBD1 (7 bases). Trimming pared 4 bases from V and 0 bases from J, leaving 14 bases between. Germline V gene data show CDR1 as DFQATT and CDR2 as SNEGSKA (reference sequence). This CDR3 is built from 15 residues.

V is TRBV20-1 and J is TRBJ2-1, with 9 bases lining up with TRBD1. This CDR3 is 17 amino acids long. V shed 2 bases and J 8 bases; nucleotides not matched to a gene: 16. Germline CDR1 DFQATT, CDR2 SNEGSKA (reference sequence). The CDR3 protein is CSARIRAGQGLQDEQFF. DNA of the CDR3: TGCAGTGCTAGAATCCGCGCGGGACAGGGACTTCAAGATGAGCAGTTCTTC.

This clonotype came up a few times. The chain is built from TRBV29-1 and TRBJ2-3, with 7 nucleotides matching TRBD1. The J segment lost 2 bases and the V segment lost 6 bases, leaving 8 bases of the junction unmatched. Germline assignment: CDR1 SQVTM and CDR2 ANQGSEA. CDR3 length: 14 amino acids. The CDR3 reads CSVATGLHTDTQYF. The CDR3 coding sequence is TGCAGCGTCGCGACAGGGCTCCACACAGATACGCAGTATTTT.

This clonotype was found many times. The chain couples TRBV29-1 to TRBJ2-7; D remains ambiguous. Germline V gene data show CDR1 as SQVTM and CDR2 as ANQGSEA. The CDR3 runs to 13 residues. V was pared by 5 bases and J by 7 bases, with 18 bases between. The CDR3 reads CSVLGQEIREQYF. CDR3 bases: TGCAGCGTTCTCGGGCAGGAGATAAGGGAGCAGTACTTC.

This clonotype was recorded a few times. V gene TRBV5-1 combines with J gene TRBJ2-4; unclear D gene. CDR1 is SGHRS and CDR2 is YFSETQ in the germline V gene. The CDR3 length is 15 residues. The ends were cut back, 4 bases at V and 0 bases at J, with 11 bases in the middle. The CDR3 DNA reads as TGCGCCAGCAGCCCGAACGCATTAGCCAAAAACATTCAGTACTTC. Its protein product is CASSPNALAKNIQYF.

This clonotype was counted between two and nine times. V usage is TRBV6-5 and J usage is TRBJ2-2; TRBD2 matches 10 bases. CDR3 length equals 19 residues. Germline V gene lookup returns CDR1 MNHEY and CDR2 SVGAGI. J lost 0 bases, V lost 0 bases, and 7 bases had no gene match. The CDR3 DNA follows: TGTGCCAGCAGTTACTCGAGGTTTAGCGGGGGGACGAACACCGGGGAGCTGTTTTTT. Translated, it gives CASSYSRFSGGTNTGELFF.

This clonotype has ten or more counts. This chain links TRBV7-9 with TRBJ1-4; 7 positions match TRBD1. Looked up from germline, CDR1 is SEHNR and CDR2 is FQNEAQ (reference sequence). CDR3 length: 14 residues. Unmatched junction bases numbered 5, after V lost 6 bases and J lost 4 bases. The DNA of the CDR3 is TGTGCCAGCAGTAACCGGGACAGTAATGAAAAACTGTTTTTT. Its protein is CASSNRDSNEKLFF.

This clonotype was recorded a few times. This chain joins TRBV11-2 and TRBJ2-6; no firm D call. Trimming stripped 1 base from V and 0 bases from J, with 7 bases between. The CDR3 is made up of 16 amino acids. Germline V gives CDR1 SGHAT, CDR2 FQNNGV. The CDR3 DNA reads TGTGCCAGCAGCTTAGTGCGCTACTCTGGGGCCAACGTCCTGACTTTC. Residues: CASSLVRYSGANVLTF.

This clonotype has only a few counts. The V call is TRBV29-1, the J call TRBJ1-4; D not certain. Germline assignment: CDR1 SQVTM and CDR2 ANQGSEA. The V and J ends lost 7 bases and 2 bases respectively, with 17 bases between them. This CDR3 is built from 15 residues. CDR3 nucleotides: TGCAGCGCGCGGCGTTCGGTCTCGACTAATGAAAAACTGTTTTTT. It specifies CSARRSVSTNEKLFF.

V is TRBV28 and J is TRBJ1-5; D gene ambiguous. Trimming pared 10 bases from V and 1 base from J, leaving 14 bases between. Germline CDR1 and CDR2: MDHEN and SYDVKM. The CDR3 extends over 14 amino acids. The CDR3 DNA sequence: TGTGCCATCAGCTCCGGGCTCAGCAATCAGCCCCAGCATTTT. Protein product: CAISSGLSNQPQHF.

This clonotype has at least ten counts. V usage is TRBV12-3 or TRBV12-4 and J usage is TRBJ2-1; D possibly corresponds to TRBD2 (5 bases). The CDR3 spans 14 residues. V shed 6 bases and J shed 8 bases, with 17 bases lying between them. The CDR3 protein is CASRESSSSHEQFF. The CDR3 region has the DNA TGTGCCAGCAGGGAGTCTTCTAGCTCCCATGAGCAGTTCTTC.

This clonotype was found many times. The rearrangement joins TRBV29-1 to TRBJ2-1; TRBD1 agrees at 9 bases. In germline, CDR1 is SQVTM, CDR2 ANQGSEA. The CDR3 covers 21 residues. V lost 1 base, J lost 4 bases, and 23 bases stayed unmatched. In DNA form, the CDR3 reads TGCAGCGTTGAAGGGCATACAGGGGGCGATGGGGTACGTGGCCGATACAATGAGCAGTTCTTC. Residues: CSVEGHTGGDGVRGRYNEQFF.

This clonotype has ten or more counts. The CDR3 DNA reads as TGTGCCAGCAGCTTTGGCGACCCTTCCCGGGACGAGCAGTACTTC. Amino acid sequence: CASSFGDPSRDEQYF. The genes are TRBV7-9 and TRBJ2-7; no clear D. This CDR3 region has 15 residues. Trimming left V 3 bases short and J 5 bases short, with 17 bases between. The germline V gene has CDR1 SEHNR and CDR2 FQNEAQ (reference sequence).

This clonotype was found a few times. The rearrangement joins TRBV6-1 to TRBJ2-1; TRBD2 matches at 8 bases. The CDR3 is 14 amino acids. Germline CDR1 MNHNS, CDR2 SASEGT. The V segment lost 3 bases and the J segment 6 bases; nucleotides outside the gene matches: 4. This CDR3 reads CASSEAGGINEQFF. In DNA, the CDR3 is TGTGCCAGCAGTGAGGCGGGGGGTATCAATGAGCAGTTCTTC.

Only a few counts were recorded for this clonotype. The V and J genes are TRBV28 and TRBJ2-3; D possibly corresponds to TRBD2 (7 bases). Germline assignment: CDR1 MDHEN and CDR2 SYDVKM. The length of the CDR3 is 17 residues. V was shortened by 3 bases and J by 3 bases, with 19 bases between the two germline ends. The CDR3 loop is CASSLSWTGGLTDTQYF. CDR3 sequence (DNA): TGTGCCAGCAGTTTGTCCTGGACCGGGGGGCTGACAGATACGCAGTATTTT.

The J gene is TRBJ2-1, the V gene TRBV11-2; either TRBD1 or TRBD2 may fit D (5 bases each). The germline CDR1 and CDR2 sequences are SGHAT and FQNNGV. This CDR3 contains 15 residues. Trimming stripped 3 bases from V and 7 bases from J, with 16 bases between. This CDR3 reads CASSFMGPRFNEQFF. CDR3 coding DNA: TGTGCCAGCAGCTTTATGGGACCCCGTTTTAATGAGCAGTTCTTC.

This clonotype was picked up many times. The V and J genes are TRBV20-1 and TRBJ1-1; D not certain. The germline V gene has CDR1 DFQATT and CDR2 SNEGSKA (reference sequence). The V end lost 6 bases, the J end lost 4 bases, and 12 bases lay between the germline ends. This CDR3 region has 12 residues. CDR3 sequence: CSARPGSTEAFF. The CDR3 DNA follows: TGCAGTGCCCGACCCGGGAGCACTGAAGCTTTCTTT.

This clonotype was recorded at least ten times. For the CDR3, the DNA is TGCGCCAGCAGTGAGTTGTTAGCGGGCACAGATACGCAGTATTTT. This codes for CASSELLAGTDTQYF. This sequence joins TRBV10-2 and TRBJ2-3, with TRBD2 as a possible D gene (6 bases). The V gene lost 1 base and the J gene lost 1 base, with 9 bases spanning the gap. Germline CDR1 reads WSHSY; CDR2 reads SAAADI. CDR3 length: 15 amino acids.

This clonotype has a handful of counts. CDR3 bases: TGTGCCAGCAGCTTAGGTGCCGGACTGTACTATGGCTACACCTTC. This gives the protein CASSLGAGLYYGYTF. This chain connects TRBV7-2 to TRBJ1-2; D unresolved. CDR1 is SGHTA and CDR2 is FQGNSA in the germline V gene. The V and J ends lost 1 base and 3 bases respectively, with 12 bases between them. The CDR3 loop spans 15 amino acids.

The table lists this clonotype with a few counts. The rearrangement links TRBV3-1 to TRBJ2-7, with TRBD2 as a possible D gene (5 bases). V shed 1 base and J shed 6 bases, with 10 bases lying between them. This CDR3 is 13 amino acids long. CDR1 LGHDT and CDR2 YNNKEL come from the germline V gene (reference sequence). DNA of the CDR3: TGTGCCAGCAGCCAAGTTGCGGGTTCCGAGCAGTACGTC. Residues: CASSQVAGSEQYV.